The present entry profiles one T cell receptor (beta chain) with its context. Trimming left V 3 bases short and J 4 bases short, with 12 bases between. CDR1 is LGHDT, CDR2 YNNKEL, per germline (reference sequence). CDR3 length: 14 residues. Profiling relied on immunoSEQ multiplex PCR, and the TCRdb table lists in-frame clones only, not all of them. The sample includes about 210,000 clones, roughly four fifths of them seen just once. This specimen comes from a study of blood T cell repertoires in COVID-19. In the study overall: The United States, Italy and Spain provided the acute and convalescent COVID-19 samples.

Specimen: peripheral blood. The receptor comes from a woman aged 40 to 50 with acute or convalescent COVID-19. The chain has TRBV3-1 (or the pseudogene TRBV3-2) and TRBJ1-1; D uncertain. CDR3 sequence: CASSHRGIGTEAFF. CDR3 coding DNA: TGTGCCAGCAGCCACCGGGGTATCGGCACTGAAGCTTTCTTT.